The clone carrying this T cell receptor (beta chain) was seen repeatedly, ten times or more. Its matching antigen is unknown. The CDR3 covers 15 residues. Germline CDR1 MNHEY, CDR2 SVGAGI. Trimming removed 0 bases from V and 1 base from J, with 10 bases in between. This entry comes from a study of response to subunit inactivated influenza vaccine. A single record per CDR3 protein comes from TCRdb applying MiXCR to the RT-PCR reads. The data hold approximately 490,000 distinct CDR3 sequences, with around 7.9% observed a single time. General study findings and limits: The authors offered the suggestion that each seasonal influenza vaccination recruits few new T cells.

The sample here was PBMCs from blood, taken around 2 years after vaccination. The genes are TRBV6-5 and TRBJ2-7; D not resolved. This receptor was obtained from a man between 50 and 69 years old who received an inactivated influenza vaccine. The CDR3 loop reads CASSYSSRNSYEQYF. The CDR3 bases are TGTGCCAGCAGTTACTCAAGCAGGAATTCCTACGAGCAGTACTTC.